This T cell receptor beta chain was obtained from a study of human T cells and chemical hapten exposure. Individual cDNA molecules each carried unique molecular identifiers attached by the library. TCRdb itself ran the RACE reads through MiXCR, one entry per CDR3 protein. Here the sample spans some 340,000 distinct CDR3 sequences, roughly 6.9% being singletons. The time point here: patch test 1, 2 weeks after DPC sensitization. The treatment is: therapeutic diphenylcyclopropenone sensitization with weekly scalp DPC. Points from the study as a whole: Expanded TCRs showed more large CDR3 clusters than pre-sensitization or healthy control sets.

Turning to this clonotype: The antigen is not known.

Specimen: whole blood, collected in connection with sensitization to the hapten diphenylcyclopropenone (DPC). The origin of this receptor is a woman aged 18 to 35 with alopecia areata. Some clones in this sample may be carry-over from other donors' samples.

Here the CDR3 DNA reads TGTGCCAGCAGTTCACCGGGACAGAGTAATGAAAAACTGTTTTTT. Its translation is CASSSPGQSNEKLFF. J is TRBJ1-4 and V is TRBV6-6, with 7 bases fitting TRBD1. Germline loops: CDR1 MNHNY, CDR2 SVGAGI (reference sequence). This CDR3 has 15 residues. V was clipped by 4 bases and J by 4 bases; unmatched bases: 6.